The 13 T cell receptor beta chains in this list originate from one sample, sequenced in a study of blood T cell repertoires in COVID-19. Sequencing used immunoSEQ multiplex PCR; TCRdb keeps in-frame clones, though not all of them. The table lists around 220,000 clones, 90% of them singletons. The sample was PBMCs or T cells enriched from blood (not recorded which). The receptors stem from a man aged 25-40 years who had been exposed to COVID-19.

The V and J genes are TRBV30 and TRBJ1-5; D remains unclear. V lost 1 base and J lost 0, with 7 bases in between. Germline V gene data show CDR1 as GTSNPN and CDR2 as SVGIG (reference sequence). CDR3 length equals 14 residues. CDR3 DNA sequence: TGTGCCTGGAGTGGAGCAAATAGCAATCAGCCCCAGCATTTT. This codes for CAWSGANSNQPQHF.

J is TRBJ1-1 and V is TRBV19; 7 nucleotides align to TRBD1. Germline trimming cut 5 bases from V and 7 bases from J; bases unmatched to any gene: 4. This CDR3 is 12 amino acids long. Germline V CDR1 and CDR2: LNHDA, SQIVND (reference sequence). The CDR3 region is CASSPRDSEAFF. The CDR3 region has the DNA TGTGCCAGTAGTCCACGGGACAGTGAAGCTTTCTTT.

The V gene is TRBV13, the J gene TRBJ2-5; 7 bases line up with TRBD1. Germline assignment: CDR1 PRHDT and CDR2 FYEKMQ (reference sequence). CDR3 length: 14 residues. J was trimmed by 2 bases and V by 5 bases; bases with no gene match: 5. The CDR3 sequence: CASSRGTVQETQYF. The CDR3 DNA is TGTGCCAGCAGCAGAGGGACAGTACAAGAGACCCAGTACTTC. Variable domain in full (rest from reference TRBV13 and TRBJ2-5): AAGVIQSPRHLIKEKRETATLKCYPIPRHDTVYWYQQGPGQDPQFLISFYEKMQSDKGSIPDRFSAQQFSDYHSELNMSSLELGDSALYFCASSRGTVQETQYFGPGTRLLVL.

The V and J genes are TRBV18 and TRBJ1-2; 7 bases agree with TRBD1. The J segment lost 4 bases and the V segment lost 2 bases, leaving 16 bases of the junction unmatched. Germline assignment: CDR1 KGHSH and CDR2 LQKENI. This CDR3 is 18 amino acids long. The CDR3 sequence: CASSPWEGGPTSRYGYTF. CDR3 in DNA: TGTGCCAGCTCACCATGGGAAGGGGGCCCCACCTCTCGCTATGGCTACACCTTC.

This chain uses TRBV5-1 with TRBJ1-2, with TRBD1 matching 7 bases. This CDR3 is 15 amino acids long. CDR1 and CDR2 from the germline V gene are SGHRS and YFSETQ. J gave up 4 bases and V 0 bases, and 6 bases lay outside the gene matches. CDR3 sequence: CASSLGDTGVYGYTF. CDR3 DNA sequence: TGCGCCAGCAGCTTGGGGGATACAGGGGTCTATGGCTACACCTTC.

This chain connects TRBV5-8 to TRBJ1-2; D is possibly TRBD1 (5 bases). V gave up 4 bases and J gave up 5 bases, with 15 bases separating them. This CDR3 has 14 amino acids. The germline V gene encodes CDR1 SGHTS and CDR2 YDEGEE. This CDR3 reads CASSKTPEGYGYTF. The CDR3 DNA reads TGTGCCAGCAGCAAGACGCCGGAGGGGTATGGCTACACCTTC.

The chain couples TRBV14 to TRBJ1-2; no definite D call. The CDR3 totals 14 residues. Germline V gene lookup returns CDR1 SGHDN and CDR2 FVKESK. Trimming stripped 0 bases from V and 6 bases from J, with 11 bases between. The CDR3 nucleotides are TGTGCCAGCAGCCAAGAAGCACAGACGAATGGCTACACCTTC. Amino acid sequence: CASSQEAQTNGYTF.

This sequence joins TRBV11-1 and TRBJ2-5; 7 bases agree with TRBD2. This CDR3 comprises 15 residues. V lost 1 base, J lost 5 bases, and 7 bases stayed unmatched. Germline V gene lookup returns CDR1 SGHAT and CDR2 FQDESV (reference sequence). The CDR3 here is CASSLEMAGDETQYF. CDR3 bases: TGTGCCAGCAGCTTAGAGATGGCGGGGGATGAGACCCAGTACTTC. Complete variable domain (other parts from reference TRBV11-1 and TRBJ2-5): EAEVAQSPRYKITEKSQAVAFWCDPISGHATLYWYRQILGQGPELLVQFQDESVVDDSQLPKDRFSAERLKGVDSTLKIQPAELGDSAMYLCASSLEMAGDETQYFGPGTRLLVL.

This chain uses TRBV25-1 with TRBJ1-2, with a tentative D call TRBD1 (5 bases). Per the germline V gene, CDR1 is MGHDK and CDR2 is SYGVNS. CDR3 length equals 13 residues. Trimming removed 3 bases at V and 4 bases at J, with 9 bases between. CDR3 DNA: TGTGCCAGCAGTGATTGGGGGGTCTATGGCTACACCTTC. Protein: CASSDWGVYGYTF.

CDR3 bases: TGTGCCAGCAGCTTAGCTAGTCTAGAGCAGTACTTC. Translation: CASSLASLEQYF. The chain couples TRBV7-2 to TRBJ2-7, with unresolved D. Trimming cost V 0 bases and J 7 bases, with 7 bases left between them. Germline V CDR1 and CDR2: SGHTA, FQGNSA. The CDR3 runs to 12 residues.

The rearrangement uses TRBV6-4 and TRBJ1-6; 7 bases line up with TRBD1. CDR1 and CDR2 from the germline V gene are MRHNA and SNTAGT. This CDR3 spans 15 amino acids. Trimming removed 0 bases from V and 6 bases from J; junction bases left unmatched: 2. The CDR3 sequence: CASSDSGQPNSPLHF. DNA of the CDR3: TGTGCCAGCAGTGACTCGGGACAGCCTAATTCACCCCTCCACTTT.

The chain is built from TRBV5-1 and TRBJ1-1; 8 nucleotides agree with TRBD1. V was pared by 0 bases and J by 6 bases, with 10 bases of the junction left unmatched. Per the germline V gene, CDR1 is SGHRS and CDR2 is YFSETQ. The CDR3 is made up of 16 amino acids. CDR3 bases: TGCGCCAGCAGCTTGGCACAGGGGGGCTCGGTTGCTGAAGCTTTCTTT. Protein product: CASSLAQGGSVAEAFF.

The chain combines TRBV9 with TRBJ2-4, with 11 bases aligning to TRBD1. The length of the CDR3 is 19 residues. Trimming removed 3 bases from V and 0 bases from J; junction bases left unmatched: 11. Germline CDR1 SGDLS, CDR2 YYNGEE. CDR3 in amino acids: CASSANRDRGGLAKNIQYF. CDR3 bases: TGTGCCAGCAGCGCAAATCGGGACAGGGGGGGACTAGCCAAAAACATTCAGTACTTC.